Many counts were recorded for the clone carrying this T cell receptor beta chain. The length of the CDR3 is 15 residues. Deletions cut 0 bases from V and 0 bases from J, with 6 bases between. Germline V gene lookup returns CDR1 LGHNA and CDR2 YNFKEQ. This specimen belongs to a study of T-cell reconstitution after alpha-beta-depleted transplantation in children. TCRbeta library preparation incorporated unique molecular identifiers. One entry per CDR3 protein, called by TCRdb with MiXCR from the PCR reads. The sample consists of approximately 490,000 distinct CDR3 sequences, under 15% of them appearing once.

The sequencing used PBMCs from the stem cell graft donor, collected from the stem cell graft. The clonotype originates from a human donor who donated a stem cell graft to a child with combined immunodeficiency. This chain links TRBV4-2 with TRBJ1-5; the D is unclear. In DNA form, the CDR3 reads TGTGCCAGCAGCCAAGATTTGTCTAGCAATCAGCCCCAGCATTTT. Amino acids: CASSQDLSSNQPQHF.